This passage covers 32 T cell receptor beta chains from one sample sequenced in a study of T cells in severe cutaneous drug reactions. TCR subtype-specific primers in iRepertoire multiplex PCR prepared libraries for bulk and single-cell sequencing. For each CDR3 protein, TCRdb gives one entry from its re-call of the multiplex PCR reads, without DNA. Here the sample table reports more than 20,000 distinct CDR3 sequences. The donors had carbamazepine-induced Stevens-Johnson syndrome or toxic epidermal necrolysis. Input material: PBMCs. The receptor set was obtained from a human donor with toxic epidermal necrolysis, a severe cutaneous drug reaction.

V is TRBV29-1 and J is TRBJ2-4; checking the TCRdb D call of TRBD1 is not possible without DNA. This CDR3 has 11 amino acids. CDR1 is SQVTM, CDR2 ANQGSEA, per germline. The CDR3 loop reads CSAGAKNIQYF.

The chain employs TRBV20-1 and TRBJ2-4; TCRdb outputs TRBD1, but without DNA this stays unchecked. Germline CDR1 and CDR2: DFQATT and SNEGSKA (reference sequence). This CDR3 is built from 16 residues. CDR3 region: CSARDVPGSAKNIQYF.

The chain uses TRBV7-6 and TRBJ1-1. Germline values: CDR1 SGHVS, CDR2 FNYEAQ. The CDR3 is made up of 14 amino acids. CDR3 protein: CASSYRARSTEAFF. Full variable domain (outside the CDR3, taken from reference TRBV7-6 and TRBJ1-1): GAGVSQSPRYKVTKRGQDVALRCDPISGHVSLYWYRQALGQGPEFLTYFNYEAQQDKSGLPNDRFSAERPEGSISTLTIQRTEQRDSAMYRCASSYRARSTEAFFGQGTRLTVV.

The gene calls are TRBV4-3 and TRBJ2-1; TCRdb's assignment of TRBD1 cannot be checked, as there is no DNA. Germline lookup yields CDR1 LGHNA and CDR2 YSLEER. The CDR3 totals 14 residues. The CDR3 sequence: CASSQGRVHNEQFF.

V gene TRBV4-1 combines with J gene TRBJ2-4. Germline V CDR1 and CDR2: MGHRA, YSYEKL. The CDR3 loop spans 15 amino acids. The CDR3 region is CASSHTNEVNNIQYF.

This clonotype is classed as medium-sized by frequency. This chain links TRBV7-6 with TRBJ2-7; TCRdb indicates TRBD1, and absent DNA this call remains unverified. There are 12 residues in the CDR3. Germline V gene sequence: CDR1 SGHVS, CDR2 FNYEAQ. The CDR3 is CASSLVPGEQYF.

The V and J genes are TRBV5-1 and TRBJ1-1. The germline CDR1 and CDR2 sequences are SGHRS and YFSETQ. This CDR3 is 12 amino acids long. The CDR3 protein is CASSLTNTEAFF.

This rearrangement joins TRBV28 to TRBJ1-1; with no DNA, the TCRdb D assignment of TRBD1 cannot be verified. This CDR3 spans 13 amino acids. Germline CDR1 and CDR2: MDHEN and SYDVKM. CDR3 protein: CASSFPGRAEAFF.

The V call is TRBV3-1, the J call TRBJ2-7; TCRdb's D call of TRBD2 is untestable without DNA. CDR1 and CDR2 from the germline V gene are LGHDT and YNNKEL (reference sequence). CDR3 length equals 15 residues. The CDR3 loop is CASSQAASGAYEQYF.

V is TRBV7-2 and J is TRBJ2-3; no DNA is available, so the TRBD2 call from TCRdb remains unchecked. From germline, CDR1 is SGHTA and CDR2 FQGNSA. CDR3 length: 17 residues. This CDR3 reads CASSFRRREFATDTQYF. The complete variable domain, with remaining parts taken from reference TRBV7-2 and TRBJ2-3, reads GAGVSQSPSNKVTEKGKDVELRCDPISGHTALYWYRQSLGQGLEFLIYFQGNSAPDKSGLPSDRFSAERTGGSVSTLTIQRTQQEDSAVYLCASSFRRREFATDTQYFGPGTRLTVL.

The CDR3 reads CASSLTPREQFF. V and J are TRBV6-1 and TRBJ2-1; TCRdb designates TRBD1, a call that cannot be tested without DNA. The CDR3 contains 12 residues. The V gene's germline CDR1 is MNHNS and CDR2 SASEGT.

The chain is built from TRBV20-1 and TRBJ1-1; the TRBD1 assignment by TCRdb is unverifiable without DNA. CDR3 size: 17 residues. Germline CDR1 is DFQATT and CDR2 is SNEGSKA (reference sequence). The CDR3 region is CSARVAGTPNGITEAFF.

The chain couples TRBV10-3 to TRBJ2-7. Germline lookup yields CDR1 ENHRY and CDR2 SYGVKD. The CDR3 has 16 amino acids. The CDR3 spells CAISESSWQADYEQYF.

The chain links TRBV19 to TRBJ2-7; TCRdb calls TRBD1, which cannot be checked without DNA. From germline, CDR1 is LNHDA and CDR2 SQIVND (reference sequence). This CDR3 spans 13 amino acids. The CDR3 loop is CASSIRGTYEQYF.

The rearrangement uses TRBV4-1 and TRBJ2-7; TCRdb gives TRBD1 as the D gene, but with no DNA this cannot be confirmed. This CDR3 is 15 amino acids long. Germline V gene lookup returns CDR1 MGHRA and CDR2 YSYEKL. CDR3 loop: CASSQRDTNSYEQYF.

The V gene is TRBV6-1, the J gene TRBJ2-7; the D gene TCRdb calls, TRBD1, cannot be checked with no DNA. The CDR3 sequence is 14 residues long. Germline CDR1 is MNHNS and CDR2 is SASEGT. The CDR3 sequence is CASSNRDGLAEQYF.

The gene calls are TRBV27 and TRBJ2-1; TCRdb names TRBD1, which stays unverified in the absence of DNA. The length of the CDR3 is 15 residues. Looked up from germline, CDR1 is MNHEY and CDR2 is SMNVEV (reference sequence). CDR3 in amino acids: CASSSGTGAYNEQFF.

The V gene is TRBV28, the J gene TRBJ2-3; checking the TCRdb D call of TRBD2 is not possible without DNA. Germline lookup yields CDR1 MDHEN and CDR2 SYDVKM. The CDR3 length is 15 residues. The CDR3 spells CASSLGGRARDTQYF. Full variable domain (outside the CDR3, taken from reference TRBV28 and TRBJ2-3): DVKVTQSSRYLVKRTGEKVFLECVQDMDHENMFWYRQDPGLGLRLIYFSYDVKMKEKGDIPEGYSVSREKKERFSLILESASTNQTSMYLCASSLGGRARDTQYFGPGTRLTVL.

This chain connects TRBV10-3 to TRBJ1-5; the TRBD1 assignment by TCRdb is unverifiable without DNA. This CDR3 has 12 residues. The germline CDR1 and CDR2 sequences are ENHRY and SYGVKD. CDR3 sequence reads: CATRQGDQPQHF.

Its frequency marks this clonotype as medium-sized. This chain joins TRBV9 and TRBJ2-3. This CDR3 is built from 15 residues. The germline CDR1 and CDR2 sequences are SGDLS and YYNGEE. The CDR3 sequence is CASSVVAGDIDTQYF.

This chain uses TRBV5-1 with TRBJ2-3. CDR3 length: 14 residues. Germline CDR1 reads SGHRS; CDR2 reads YFSETQ. CDR3 protein: CASSLRLEQDTQYF. The full variable domain, rest sourced from reference TRBV5-1 and TRBJ2-3, is KAGVTQTPRYLIKTRGQQVTLSCSPISGHRSVSWYQQTPGQGLQFLFEYFSETQRNKGNFPGRFSGRQFSNSRSEMNVSTLELGDSALYLCASSLRLEQDTQYFGPGTRLTVL.

The chain has TRBV11-3 and TRBJ2-1; TCRdb's D gene call, TRBD1, goes unchecked for lack of DNA. This CDR3 has 19 amino acids. Germline values: CDR1 SGHNT, CDR2 YENEEA. CDR3: CASSLEAGDRGSVYNEQFF.

The chain carries TRBV19 and TRBJ1-5; TCRdb's D gene call, TRBD1, goes unchecked for lack of DNA. The CDR3 covers 14 residues. Germline CDR1 LNHDA, CDR2 SQIVND (reference sequence). The CDR3 is CASSPTASNQPQHF.

The chain uses TRBV4-3 and TRBJ2-2. The CDR3 spans 15 residues. Germline assignment: CDR1 LGHNA and CDR2 YSLEER. The CDR3 loop reads CASSPQILNTGELFF.

V gene TRBV7-9 combines with J gene TRBJ2-7; TCRdb picks TRBD1, but there is no DNA to check that call. The CDR3 consists of 14 residues. Germline V gene sequence: CDR1 SEHNR, CDR2 FQNEAQ (reference sequence). CDR3 in amino acids: CASSPVQGHDEQYF.

The chain is built from TRBV2 and TRBJ1-1. The CDR3 contains 13 residues. The germline V gene has CDR1 SNHLY and CDR2 FYNNEI. CDR3 region: CASSELRGTEAFF. Using reference TRBV2 and TRBJ1-1 for the parts outside the CDR3, the full variable domain is EPEVTQTPSHQVTQMGQEVILRCVPISNHLYFYWYRQILGQKVEFLVSFYNNEISEKSEIFDDQFSVERPDGSNFTLKIRSTKLEDSAMYFCASSELRGTEAFFGQGTRLTVV.

Considering frequency, this clonotype is medium-sized. The rearrangement links TRBV18 to TRBJ2-5. Germline lookup yields CDR1 KGHSH and CDR2 LQKENI. The CDR3 totals 11 residues. CDR3 protein: CASSPQETQYF.

The chain recombines TRBV7-9 with TRBJ1-1. CDR1 and CDR2 from the germline V gene are SEHNR and FQNEAQ (reference sequence). This CDR3 region has 13 residues. The CDR3 sequence: CASSLSGNTEAFF.

The chain uses TRBV5-6 and TRBJ1-1. The CDR3 contains 12 residues. CDR1 is SGHDT and CDR2 is YYEEEE in the germline V gene. CDR3: CASSLGHTEAFF.

The rearrangement uses TRBV28 and TRBJ2-1. There are 12 residues in the CDR3. The V gene's germline CDR1 is MDHEN and CDR2 SYDVKM. The CDR3 spells CASSFLRYEQFF.

This sequence joins TRBV28 and TRBJ2-5. The CDR3 loop spans 12 amino acids. The V gene's germline CDR1 is MDHEN and CDR2 SYDVKM. CDR3 protein: CASSPPRETQYF.

The chain joins TRBV4-1 to TRBJ1-1; the TCRdb D gene call, TRBD1, has no DNA to confirm it. Germline-derived CDR1 and CDR2 are MGHRA and YSYEKL. CDR3 length equals 15 residues. The CDR3 region is CASSQDRGPDTEAFF.